The subject of this entry is one TCR beta chain. Its antigen remains unknown. Every PCR was spiked with synthetic TCR analog templates. Produced via immunoSEQ multiplex PCR; TCRdb's table is partial and in-frame only. The sample lists 100,000 or so clones; approximately 86% were seen once. These data originate in a study of PD-L1 blockade in urothelial cancer. At the level of the study: Researchers found blood samples held a median of approximately 150,000 T cells. Study-wide results and limits: At the 3-week point, tumor-associated blood clones expanded more in durable-benefit patients.

Sequenced here: PBMCs, sampled around atezolizumab (anti-PD-L1) treatment. The TCR sequence derives from a man aged 45 to 65 with urothelial cancer.

CDR3 protein: CASSLAVGGQLYGYTF. In DNA, the CDR3 is TGCGCCAGCAGCTTGGCGGTGGGGGGACAGCTCTATGGCTACACCTTC. The chain combines TRBV5-1 with TRBJ1-2; 7 bases fit TRBD1. This CDR3 contains 16 residues. Germline loops: CDR1 SGHRS, CDR2 YFSETQ. Trimming removed 0 bases from V and 4 bases from J; junction bases left unmatched: 9.